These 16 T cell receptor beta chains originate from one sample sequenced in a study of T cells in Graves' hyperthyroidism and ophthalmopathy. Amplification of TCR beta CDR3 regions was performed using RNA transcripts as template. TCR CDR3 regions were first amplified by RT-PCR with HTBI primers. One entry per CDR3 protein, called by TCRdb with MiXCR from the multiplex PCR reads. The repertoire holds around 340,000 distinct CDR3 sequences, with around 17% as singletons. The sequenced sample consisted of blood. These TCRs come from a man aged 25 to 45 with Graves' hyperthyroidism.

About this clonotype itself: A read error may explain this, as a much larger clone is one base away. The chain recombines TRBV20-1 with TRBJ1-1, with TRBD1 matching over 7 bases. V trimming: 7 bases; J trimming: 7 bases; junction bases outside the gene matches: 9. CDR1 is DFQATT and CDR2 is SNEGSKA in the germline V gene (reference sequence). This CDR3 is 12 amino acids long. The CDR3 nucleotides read TGCAGTGGGGGGGAAGGGGACAGTGAAGCTTTCTTT. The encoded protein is CSGGEGDSEAFF.

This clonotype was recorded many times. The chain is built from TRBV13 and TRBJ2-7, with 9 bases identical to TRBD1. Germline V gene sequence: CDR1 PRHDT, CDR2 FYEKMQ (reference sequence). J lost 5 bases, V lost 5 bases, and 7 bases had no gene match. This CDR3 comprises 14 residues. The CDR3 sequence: CASSEPGQGNEQYF. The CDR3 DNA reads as TGTGCCAGCAGCGAGCCGGGACAGGGAAACGAGCAGTACTTC.

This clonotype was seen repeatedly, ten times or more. DNA of the CDR3: TGTGCCAGCATCAACACAGGGGATGGACAAGAGACCCAGTACTTC. Its translation: CASINTGDGQETQYF. The chain couples TRBV6-1 to TRBJ2-5, with 7 bases aligning to TRBD1. The CDR3 is made up of 15 amino acids. From germline, CDR1 is MNHNS and CDR2 SASEGT. With V trimmed by 7 bases and J by 2 bases, 10 bases remained unmatched.

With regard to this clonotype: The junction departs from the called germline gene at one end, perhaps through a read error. This CDR3 reads CASSERQGIQPQHF. For the CDR3, the DNA is TGTGCCAGCAGTGAACGTCAGGGGATTCAGCCTCAGCATTTT. The V and J genes are TRBV4-2 and TRBJ1-5, with a possible D match to TRBD1 (6 bases). Germline CDR1 LGHNA, CDR2 YNFKEQ. The CDR3 loop spans 14 amino acids.

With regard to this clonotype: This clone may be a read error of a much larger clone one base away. The CDR3 DNA reads TGTGCCAGCAGCTTAGGGGGGGTCTTAGTGACCAAGAGCACAGATACGCAGTATTTT. This translates into CASSLGGVLVTKSTDTQYF. The chain links TRBV7-9 to TRBJ2-3, with D possibly being TRBD2 (6 bases). Germline assignment: CDR1 SEHNR and CDR2 FQNEAQ (reference sequence). This CDR3 comprises 19 residues. The V and J ends lost 1 base and 0 bases respectively, with 20 bases between them.

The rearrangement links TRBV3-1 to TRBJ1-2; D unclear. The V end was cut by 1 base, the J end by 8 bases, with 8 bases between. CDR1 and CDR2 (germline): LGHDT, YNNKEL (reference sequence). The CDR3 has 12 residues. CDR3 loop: CASSQVGLGYTF. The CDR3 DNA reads TGTGCCAGCAGCCAAGTTGGACTCGGCTACACCTTC.

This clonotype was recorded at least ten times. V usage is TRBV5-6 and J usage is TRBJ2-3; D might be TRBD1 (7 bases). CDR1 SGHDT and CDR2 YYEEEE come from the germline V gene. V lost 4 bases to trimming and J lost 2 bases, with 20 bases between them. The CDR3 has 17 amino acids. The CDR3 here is CASSRGGGRSPTDTQYF. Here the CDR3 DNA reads TGTGCCAGCAGCCGAGGAGGGGGCCGATCACCCACAGATACGCAGTATTTT. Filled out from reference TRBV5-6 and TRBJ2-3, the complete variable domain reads DAGVTQSPTHLIKTRGQQVTLRCSPKSGHDTVSWYQQALGQGPQFIFQYYEEEERQRGNFPDRFSGHQFPNYSSELNVNALLLGDSALYLCASSRGGGRSPTDTQYFGPGTRLTVL.

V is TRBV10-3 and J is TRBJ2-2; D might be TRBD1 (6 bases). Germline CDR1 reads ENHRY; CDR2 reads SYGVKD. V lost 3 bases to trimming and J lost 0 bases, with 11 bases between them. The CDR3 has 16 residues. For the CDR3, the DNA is TGTGCCATCAGTGACTCCGGGACACCGAACACCGGGGAGCTGTTTTTT. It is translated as CAISDSGTPNTGELFF.

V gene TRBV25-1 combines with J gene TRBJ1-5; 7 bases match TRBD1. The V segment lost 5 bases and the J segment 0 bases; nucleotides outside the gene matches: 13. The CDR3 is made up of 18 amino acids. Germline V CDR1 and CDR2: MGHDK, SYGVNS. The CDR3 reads CASSYDRTGRYSNQPQHF. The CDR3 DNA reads TGTGCCAGCAGTTACGATAGGACAGGACGATATAGCAATCAGCCCCAGCATTTT. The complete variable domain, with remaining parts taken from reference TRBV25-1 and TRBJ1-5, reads EADIYQTPRYLVIGTGKKITLECSQTMGHDKMYWYQQDPGMELHLIHYSYGVNSTEKGDLSSESTVSRIRTEHFPLTLESARPSHTSQYLCASSYDRTGRYSNQPQHFGDGTRLSIL.

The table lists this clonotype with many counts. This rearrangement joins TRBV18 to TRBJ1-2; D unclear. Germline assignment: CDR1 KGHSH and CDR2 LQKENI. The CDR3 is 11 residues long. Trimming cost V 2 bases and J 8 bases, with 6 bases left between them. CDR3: CASSPSGGYTF. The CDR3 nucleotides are TGTGCCAGCTCACCATCGGGGGGCTACACCTTC.

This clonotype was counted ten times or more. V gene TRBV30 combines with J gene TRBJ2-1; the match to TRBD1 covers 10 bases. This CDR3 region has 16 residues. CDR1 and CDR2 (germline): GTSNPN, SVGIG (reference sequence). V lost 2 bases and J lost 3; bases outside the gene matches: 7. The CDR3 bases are TGTGCCTGGAGTTCTCTGACAGGGGGCAGCTACAATGAGCAGTTCTTC. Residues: CAWSSLTGGSYNEQFF.

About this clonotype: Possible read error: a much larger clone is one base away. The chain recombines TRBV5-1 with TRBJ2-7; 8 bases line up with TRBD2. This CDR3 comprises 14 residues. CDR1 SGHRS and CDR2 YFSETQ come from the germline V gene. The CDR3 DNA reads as TGCGCCGGCAGCTTGGTAGCGGGAACGCTCGAGCAGTACTTC. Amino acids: CAGSLVAGTLEQYF.

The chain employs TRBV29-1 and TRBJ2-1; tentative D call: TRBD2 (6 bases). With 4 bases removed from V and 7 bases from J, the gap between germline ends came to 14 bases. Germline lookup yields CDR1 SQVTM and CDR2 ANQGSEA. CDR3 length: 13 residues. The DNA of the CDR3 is TGCAGCGTTGTGGGGGGAGTTATGAATGAGCAGTTCTTC. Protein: CSVVGGVMNEQFF.

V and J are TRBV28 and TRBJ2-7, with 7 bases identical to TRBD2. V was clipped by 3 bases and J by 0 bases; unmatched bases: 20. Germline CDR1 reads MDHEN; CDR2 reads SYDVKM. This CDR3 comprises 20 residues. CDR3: CASSLGLGGTTLQSSYEQYF. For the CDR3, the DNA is TGTGCCAGCAGTTTGGGCCTTGGTGGGACTACCCTTCAGAGCTCCTACGAGCAGTACTTC.

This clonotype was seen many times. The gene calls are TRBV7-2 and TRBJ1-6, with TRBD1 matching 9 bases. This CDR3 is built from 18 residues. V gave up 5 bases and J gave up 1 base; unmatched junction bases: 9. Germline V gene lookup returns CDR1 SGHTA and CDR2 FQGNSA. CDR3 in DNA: TGTGCCAGCAGCACAGCCGGACAGGGGACTTCCTATAATTCACCCCTCCACTTT. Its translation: CASSTAGQGTSYNSPLHF.

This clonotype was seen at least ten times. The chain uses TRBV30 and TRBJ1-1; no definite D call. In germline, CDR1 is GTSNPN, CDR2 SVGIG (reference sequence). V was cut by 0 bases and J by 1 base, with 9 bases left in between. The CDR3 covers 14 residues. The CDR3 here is CAWSVPPRNTEAFF. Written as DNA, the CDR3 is TGTGCCTGGAGTGTACCCCCAAGGAACACTGAAGCTTTCTTT.